The present TCR beta chain was sequenced within a study of T cell responses to AZD1222 COVID-19 vaccine. The CDR3 has 12 residues. The V and J ends lost 4 bases and 4 bases respectively, with 8 bases between them. Per germline, CDR1 MNHNY and CDR2 SVGAGI (reference sequence). This table comes from immunoSEQ multiplex PCR, and its TCRdb copy is limited to in-frame clones, with some not included. This sample carries roughly 170,000 clones, 90% to 95% of them seen once, and the ten largest clones take 1.5% to 2%. This clone was detected only once. The source was peripheral blood, collected 28 days after the second AZD1222 dose. The V gene is TRBV6-6, the J gene TRBJ2-7; tentative D call: TRBD2 (5 bases). The source is an adult who received the AZD1222 COVID-19 vaccine. CDR3 region: CASSSRDYEQYF. CDR3 nucleotide sequence: TGTGCCAGCAGTTCCCGGGATTACGAGCAGTACTTC.